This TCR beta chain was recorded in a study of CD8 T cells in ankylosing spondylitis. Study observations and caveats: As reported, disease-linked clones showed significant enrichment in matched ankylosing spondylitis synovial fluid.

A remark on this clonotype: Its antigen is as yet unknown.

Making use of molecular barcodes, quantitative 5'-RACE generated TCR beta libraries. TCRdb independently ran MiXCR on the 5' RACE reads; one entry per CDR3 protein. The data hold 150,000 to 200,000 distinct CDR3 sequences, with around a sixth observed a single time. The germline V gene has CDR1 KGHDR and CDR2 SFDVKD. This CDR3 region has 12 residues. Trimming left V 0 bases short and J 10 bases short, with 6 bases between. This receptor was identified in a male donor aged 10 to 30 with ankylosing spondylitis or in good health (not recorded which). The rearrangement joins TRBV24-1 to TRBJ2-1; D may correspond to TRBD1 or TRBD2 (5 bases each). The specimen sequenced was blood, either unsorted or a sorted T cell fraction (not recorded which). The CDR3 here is CATSDLGTEQFF. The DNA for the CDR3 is TGTGCCACCAGTGATTTGGGGACCGAGCAGTTCTTC.